This T cell receptor beta chain was captured by sequencing in a study of radiotherapy plus CTLA-4 blockade in lung cancer. Across the study: Among all patients, roughly 17% showed objective responses, while 30% to 35% had disease control.

The V gene end was trimmed by 4 bases and the J gene end by 2 bases; junction bases not matched to a gene: 5. CDR1 and CDR2 from the germline V gene are SEHNR and FQNEAQ (reference sequence). This CDR3 contains 14 residues. The method was immunoSEQ multiplex PCR; TCRdb's version includes in-frame clones alone and lacks a portion of them. This table has around 110,000 clones, around 90% appearing once. This specimen consisted of peripheral blood, obtained from a patient treated with radiotherapy plus ipilimumab. The rearrangement links TRBV7-9 to TRBJ2-7; 7 positions match TRBD1. The clonotype originates from a human donor with non-small cell lung cancer that progressed on radiotherapy plus ipilimumab. Here the CDR3 reads CASSSPGQTYEQYF. For the CDR3, the DNA is TGTGCCAGCAGCTCGCCGGGACAGACCTACGAGCAGTACTTC.